These T cell receptor beta chains were read from a single sample in a study of PD-1 blockade in mismatch repair-deficient tumors. Only in-frame clones appear in the TCRdb table, and some are missing; sequencing was by immunoSEQ multiplex PCR. This table has about 84,000 clones, about 84% appearing once. Specimen: peripheral blood, collected 12 weeks after starting pembrolizumab. The receptors were gathered from an adult with mismatch repair-deficient cancer. Both conserved end residues are part of each CDR3. D genes are given only for firm matches. Where a row states a size, it is once, few, many or the class of an expanded clone; other rows omit it.

J: TRBJ1-1; size: -; V: TRBV19; D: TRBD1; DNA: TGTGCAAGTACCCCAGGGGGGCTGAGCACTGAAGCTTTCTTT; CDR3: CASTPGGLSTEAFF
J: TRBJ1-3; size: few; V: TRBV5-5; D: -; DNA: TGTGCCAGCAGCTCGACAGTCTCTGGAAACACCATATATTTT; CDR3: CASSSTVSGNTIYF
J: TRBJ2-7; size: -; V: TRBV7-8; D: -; DNA: TGTGCCAGCAGCTCCGGGTCCTATGTGGAGCAGTACTTC; CDR3: CASSSGSYVEQYF
J: TRBJ2-3; size: -; V: TRBV7-2; D: TRBD1; DNA: TGTGCCAGCAGCTCGACAGGGATGAGCACAGATACGCAGTATTTT; CDR3: CASSSTGMSTDTQYF
J: TRBJ1-1; size: once; V: TRBV7-9; D: -; DNA: TGTGCCAGCAGCTTTATGGAGGGTGGCACTGAAGCTTTCTTT; CDR3: CASSFMEGGTEAFF
J: TRBJ2-3; size: -; V: TRBV5-1; D: TRBD1; DNA: TGCGCCAGCAGCGAGGGACAGGGGGCCTTAGATACGCAGTATTTT; CDR3: CASSEGQGALDTQYF
J: TRBJ2-1; size: -; V: TRBV7-2; D: -; DNA: TGTGCCAGCAGCTACCGCACAGGGCCCCCCTACAATGAGCAGTTCTTC; CDR3: CASSYRTGPPYNEQFF
J: TRBJ1-5; size: -; V: TRBV18; D: -; DNA: TGTGCCAGCTCACCTGAGCGTGGTTTCAATCAGCCCCAGCATTTT; CDR3: CASSPERGFNQPQHF
J: TRBJ2-7; size: -; V: TRBV7-2; D: -; DNA: TGTGCCAGCAGCTTATCGCCGGGGAGCTCCTACGAGCAGTACTTC; CDR3: CASSLSPGSSYEQYF
J: TRBJ1-1; size: few; V: TRBV2; D: -; DNA: TGTGCCAGCAGTAGCTTTACAAGGAACACTGAAGCTTTCTTT; CDR3: CASSSFTRNTEAFF
J: TRBJ1-2; size: once; V: TRBV18; D: -; DNA: TGTGCCAGCTCAGAGGACAATGACTATGGCTACACCTTC; CDR3: CASSEDNDYGYTF
J: TRBJ2-7; size: once; V: TRBV11-2; D: -; DNA: TGTGCCAGCAGCTCCCCAGCGGGCCCGCCGCGGGAGCAGTACTTC; CDR3: CASSSPAGPPREQYF
J: TRBJ2-1; size: -; V: TRBV9; D: TRBD2; DNA: TGTGCCAGCAGCGTAGGACTAGCGGGAGGGTGGGGAGAAAATGAGCAGTTCTTC; CDR3: CASSVGLAGGWGENEQFF
J: TRBJ1-1; size: -; V: TRBV28; D: TRBD1; DNA: TGTGCCAGCAGTCTCCGGGACAGGGGCCGTGGGTTCTTT; CDR3: CASSLRDRGRGFF
J: TRBJ2-4; size: -; V: TRBV9; D: -; DNA: TGTGCCAGCAGCTTTTCGGAAGGGGGACACCGAAACTTC; CDR3: CASSFSEGGHRNF
J: TRBJ2-7; size: -; V: TRBV4-1; D: -; DNA: TGCGCCAGCAGCCAAGACGGATACGAGCAGTACTTC; CDR3: CASSQDGYEQYF
J: TRBJ1-2; size: -; V: TRBV30; D: TRBD1; DNA: TGTGCCTGGAGCACGGACAGGGCGGGCCCCTATGGCTACACCTTC; CDR3: CAWSTDRAGPYGYTF
J: TRBJ2-7; size: -; V: TRBV6-6; D: TRBD1; DNA: TGTGCCAGCAGTTACTCGACAGGGACGAGCTCCTACGAGCAGTACTTC; CDR3: CASSYSTGTSSYEQYF
J: TRBJ2-2; size: -; V: TRBV7-3; D: TRBD1; DNA: TGTGCCAGCAGCTACAGGGGGGAAATCGGGGAGCTGTTTTTT; CDR3: CASSYRGEIGELFF
J: TRBJ2-1; size: -; V: TRBV7-8; D: TRBD2; DNA: TGTGCCAGCAGACCCCCTCGTAGCGGGAGCAACAATGAGCAGTTCTTC; CDR3: CASRPPRSGSNNEQFF